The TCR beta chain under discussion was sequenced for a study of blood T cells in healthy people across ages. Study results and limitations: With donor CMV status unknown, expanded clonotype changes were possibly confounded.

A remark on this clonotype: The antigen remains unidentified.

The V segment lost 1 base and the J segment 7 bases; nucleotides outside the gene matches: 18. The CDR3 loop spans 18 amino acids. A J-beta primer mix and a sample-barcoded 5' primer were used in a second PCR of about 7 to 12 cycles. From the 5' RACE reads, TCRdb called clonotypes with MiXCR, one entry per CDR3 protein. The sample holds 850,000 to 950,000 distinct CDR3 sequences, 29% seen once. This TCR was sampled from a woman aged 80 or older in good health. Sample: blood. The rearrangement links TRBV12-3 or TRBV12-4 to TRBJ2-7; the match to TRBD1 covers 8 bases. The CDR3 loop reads CASSLEAQRQGPRGEQYF. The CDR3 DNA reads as TGTGCCAGCAGTTTAGAAGCGCAGAGACAGGGGCCGCGTGGTGAGCAGTACTTC.